The rows below give T cell receptor beta chains drawn from one sample of a study of cytomegalovirus exposure and HLA in healthy donors. Clones were sequenced by immunoSEQ multiplex PCR, and TCRdb holds only the in-frame ones, with some missing. This sample carries around 100,000 clones, 50% to 80% of them seen once, and the ten largest clones take around 4%. Sequencing was performed on PBMCs. These receptors all come from a man in his thirties or forties in good health and CMV-seronegative. The CDR3 runs from the conserved cysteine through the conserved F or W. D genes are given only for firm matches. For some rows the clone size is stated as once, few or many, or as a class when expanded; others skip it.

V gene: TRBV5-1
clone size: .
D gene: .
J gene: TRBJ1-6
CDR3 DNA: TGCGCCAGCAGCCCGGCTCAGGGAGGGAGTTCACCCCTCCACTTT
CDR3 protein: CASSPAQGGSSPLHF

V gene: TRBV7-9
clone size: .
D gene: .
J gene: TRBJ2-7
CDR3 DNA: TGTGCCAGCAGCTTAGGTTCGGGGGGACACTCCTACGAGCAGTACTTC
CDR3 protein: CASSLGSGGHSYEQYF

V gene: TRBV19
clone size: .
D gene: .
J gene: TRBJ1-2
CDR3 DNA: TGTGCCAGTAGTATAAGGGGTCCTTATGGCTACACCTTC
CDR3 protein: CASSIRGPYGYTF

V gene: TRBV7-2
clone size: .
D gene: TRBD1
J gene: TRBJ1-4
CDR3 DNA: TGTGCCAGCAGCTGGGACAGGGTAATGTCTAATGAAAAACTGTTTTTT
CDR3 protein: CASSWDRVMSNEKLFF

V gene: TRBV2
clone size: .
D gene: .
J gene: TRBJ1-4
CDR3 DNA: TGTGCCAGCAGAGAAGCGACCGCCCTGGGCGTTGAGGAAAAACTGTTTTTT
CDR3 protein: CASREATALGVEEKLFF

V gene: TRBV7-3
clone size: .
D gene: .
J gene: TRBJ1-1
CDR3 DNA: TGTGCCAGCAGCTTAGTGGGGGGATCTGAAGCTTTCTTT
CDR3 protein: CASSLVGGSEAFF

V gene: TRBV11-2
clone size: few
D gene: .
J gene: TRBJ2-7
CDR3 DNA: TGTGCCAGCAGCTTAACCCTGGGAGGCGAGCAGTACTTC
CDR3 protein: CASSLTLGGEQYF

V gene: TRBV7-9
clone size: .
D gene: .
J gene: TRBJ1-1
CDR3 DNA: TGTTCCAGCAGCTCGCGGGCCGTCACTGAAGCTTTCTTT
CDR3 protein: CSSSSRAVTEAFF

V gene: TRBV7-2
clone size: .
D gene: .
J gene: TRBJ2-1
CDR3 DNA: TGTGCCAGCAGCTTAGTGGAGATCTACAATGAGCAGTTCTTC
CDR3 protein: CASSLVEIYNEQFF

V gene: TRBV5-6
clone size: .
D gene: TRBD1
J gene: TRBJ2-7
CDR3 DNA: TGTGCCAGCGATAAACAGGGGGAATTCTACGAGCAGTACTTC
CDR3 protein: CASDKQGEFYEQYF

V gene: TRBV19
clone size: .
D gene: TRBD2
J gene: TRBJ2-7
CDR3 DNA: TGTGCCAGTAGTATAGGGGCCGTAGCTAGCGGGATCAACGAGCAGTACTTC
CDR3 protein: CASSIGAVASGINEQYF

V gene: TRBV4-1
clone size: .
D gene: TRBD1
J gene: TRBJ2-7
CDR3 DNA: TGCGCCAGCAGCTCCCCGGGACAGGGCTTTTCTTACGAGCAGTACTTC
CDR3 protein: CASSSPGQGFSYEQYF

V gene: TRBV18
clone size: .
D gene: .
J gene: TRBJ1-1
CDR3 DNA: TGTGCCAGCTCACGGGGCTCTAGTGACACTGAAGCTTTCTTT
CDR3 protein: CASSRGSSDTEAFF

V gene: TRBV18
clone size: .
D gene: TRBD1
J gene: TRBJ2-7
CDR3 DNA: TGTGCCAGCTCACCAAAAAGCCGACCGGGACAGGAGCTTCACGAGCAGTACTTC
CDR3 protein: CASSPKSRPGQELHEQYF

V gene: TRBV28
clone size: .
D gene: TRBD1
J gene: TRBJ2-2
CDR3 DNA: TGTGCCAGCAGCTCAGACAGGGCCCGGAACACCGGGGAGCTGTTTTTT
CDR3 protein: CASSSDRARNTGELFF

V gene: TRBV7-6
clone size: .
D gene: .
J gene: TRBJ2-1
CDR3 DNA: TGTGCCAGCAGCCCTAGGCTCGTCTCCTACAATGAGCAGTTCTTC
CDR3 protein: CASSPRLVSYNEQFF

V gene: TRBV9
clone size: .
D gene: .
J gene: TRBJ2-7
CDR3 DNA: TGTGCCAGCAGCGTAGGAGGAGAGGTTCCCTACGAGCAGTACTTC
CDR3 protein: CASSVGGEVPYEQYF

V gene: TRBV7-9
clone size: .
D gene: TRBD2
J gene: TRBJ2-1
CDR3 DNA: TGTGCCAGCAGCTTAGGGGCTGGGAGCGGGAGGGGTAATGAGCAGTTCTTC
CDR3 protein: CASSLGAGSGRGNEQFF

V gene: TRBV27
clone size: .
D gene: TRBD1
J gene: TRBJ2-7
CDR3 DNA: TGTGCCAGCAGAACGGACAGGCATCTCGAGCAGTACTTC
CDR3 protein: CASRTDRHLEQYF

V gene: TRBV5-1
clone size: once
D gene: TRBD2
J gene: TRBJ2-3
CDR3 DNA: TGCGCCAGCAGCTTGGGACTAGCCTTCGGAGATACGCAGTATTTT
CDR3 protein: CASSLGLAFGDTQYF

V gene: TRBV30
clone size: .
D gene: .
J gene: TRBJ1-1
CDR3 DNA: TGTGCCTGGAGTCGGGGGATTAACACTGAAGCTTTCTTT
CDR3 protein: CAWSRGINTEAFF

V gene: TRBV6-5
clone size: .
D gene: .
J gene: TRBJ2-1
CDR3 DNA: TGTGCCAGCAGTTACGTGGGGGCAAGCTCCTACAATGAGCAGTTCTTC
CDR3 protein: CASSYVGASSYNEQFF

V gene: TRBV18
clone size: few
D gene: .
J gene: TRBJ2-7
CDR3 DNA: TGTGCCAGCTCACGTGCAACAGACTACGAGCAGTACTTC
CDR3 protein: CASSRATDYEQYF

V gene: TRBV13
clone size: .
D gene: TRBD2
J gene: TRBJ2-3
CDR3 DNA: TGTGCCAGCAGCTTAGGCGGGACTAGCGGTGCCTACACAGATACGCAGTATTTT
CDR3 protein: CASSLGGTSGAYTDTQYF

V gene: TRBV9
clone size: .
D gene: .
J gene: TRBJ2-7
CDR3 DNA: TGTGCCAGCAGCGTAGGCTTTGGGGTCCAAGGACAGCCATACGGGCAGTACTTC
CDR3 protein: CASSVGFGVQGQPYGQYF

V gene: TRBV30
clone size: .
D gene: .
J gene: TRBJ1-2
CDR3 DNA: TGTGCCTGGAGCTCCGGGATGTATGGCTACACCTTC
CDR3 protein: CAWSSGMYGYTF

V gene: TRBV2
clone size: .
D gene: TRBD2
J gene: TRBJ2-7
CDR3 DNA: TGTGCCAGCATTAGACTAGCGGACGCCTACGAGCAGTACTTC
CDR3 protein: CASIRLADAYEQYF

V gene: TRBV9
clone size: few
D gene: .
J gene: TRBJ1-1
CDR3 DNA: TGTGCCAGCAGCGTAGTTCGGGGGGGAACTGAAGCTTTCTTT
CDR3 protein: CASSVVRGGTEAFF

V gene: TRBV7-9
clone size: .
D gene: TRBD2
J gene: TRBJ2-1
CDR3 DNA: TGTTCCAGCAGCCGGACTAGCGGACCAGCCAATGAGCAGTTCTTC
CDR3 protein: CSSSRTSGPANEQFF

V gene: TRBV19
clone size: once
D gene: TRBD1
J gene: TRBJ1-1
CDR3 DNA: TGTGCCAGTAGTGGAGAAGACAGGGCCACTGAAGCTTTCTTT
CDR3 protein: CASSGEDRATEAFF

V gene: TRBV1
clone size: .
D gene: .
J gene: TRBJ1-5
CDR3 DNA: TGCACCAGCAACCCAGGAGTTGCGGGGGGGCAGAGCAATCAGCCCCAGCATTTT
CDR3 protein: CTSNPGVAGGQSNQPQHF

V gene: TRBV9
clone size: .
D gene: TRBD1
J gene: TRBJ1-2
CDR3 DNA: TGTGCCAGCAGTAACAATCCGGGACAGGGGTTAAGTGGCTACACCTTC
CDR3 protein: CASSNNPGQGLSGYTF

V gene: TRBV5-1
clone size: few
D gene: TRBD2
J gene: TRBJ2-1
CDR3 DNA: TGCGCCAGCAGCTTGGCACTAGCGGGGGCCAATGAGCAGTTCTTC
CDR3 protein: CASSLALAGANEQFF

V gene: TRBV4-3
clone size: once
D gene: .
J gene: TRBJ1-1
CDR3 DNA: TGCGCCAGCAGCCAAGATAGCCGGGTGAGCACTGAAGCTTTCTTT
CDR3 protein: CASSQDSRVSTEAFF

V gene: TRBV30
clone size: .
D gene: TRBD2
J gene: TRBJ2-3
CDR3 DNA: TGTGCCTGGAGTGTAACGGGAGGGCCTCAAGATACGCAGTATTTT
CDR3 protein: CAWSVTGGPQDTQYF

V gene: TRBV7-9
clone size: .
D gene: .
J gene: TRBJ2-3
CDR3 DNA: TGTGCCAGCAGCCCACGGGAGACCCGGTTGACAGATACGCAGTATTTT
CDR3 protein: CASSPRETRLTDTQYF

V gene: TRBV7-9
clone size: few
D gene: .
J gene: TRBJ2-5
CDR3 DNA: TGTGCCAGCAGCTTAACGAGCAGGTTGGAGACCCAGTACTTC
CDR3 protein: CASSLTSRLETQYF

V gene: TRBV25-1
clone size: .
D gene: TRBD1
J gene: TRBJ1-2
CDR3 DNA: TGTGCCAGCAGTGAAGAGGGGACAGGGGCCTATGGCTACACCTTC
CDR3 protein: CASSEEGTGAYGYTF

V gene: TRBV6-6
clone size: .
D gene: TRBD2
J gene: TRBJ2-5
CDR3 DNA: TGTGCCAGCAGACTTACTAGCGGGGGAAATAAAGAGACCCAGTACTTC
CDR3 protein: CASRLTSGGNKETQYF

V gene: TRBV23-1
clone size: .
D gene: TRBD1
J gene: TRBJ2-7
CDR3 DNA: TGCGCCAGCAGTCACGGACCGGGACAGACCCCCTACGAGCAGTACTTC
CDR3 protein: CASSHGPGQTPYEQYF

V gene: TRBV6-4
clone size: .
D gene: TRBD2
J gene: TRBJ2-1
CDR3 DNA: TGTGCCAGCAGTGACTCACTAGCGGGGCCCCATGAGCAGTTCTTC
CDR3 protein: CASSDSLAGPHEQFF

V gene: TRBV28
clone size: .
D gene: TRBD1
J gene: TRBJ1-2
CDR3 DNA: TGTGCCAGCAGTACACCGACAGGGACCGGGGGCTACACCTTC
CDR3 protein: CASSTPTGTGGYTF

V gene: TRBV7-9
clone size: .
D gene: .
J gene: TRBJ1-1
CDR3 DNA: TGTGCCAGCAGCCCCCCCGCGAGGGGAGGGAACACTGAAGCTTTCTTT
CDR3 protein: CASSPPARGGNTEAFF

V gene: TRBV19
clone size: .
D gene: .
J gene: TRBJ1-6
CDR3 DNA: TGTGCCAGTAGTATAGAGGGGAGGGATTCACCCCTCCACTTT
CDR3 protein: CASSIEGRDSPLHF

V gene: TRBV6-1
clone size: few
D gene: TRBD1
J gene: TRBJ1-2
CDR3 DNA: TGTGCCAGCAACACAGGGGACCCCTACGACGGCTACACCTTC
CDR3 protein: CASNTGDPYDGYTF

V gene: TRBV9
clone size: .
D gene: .
J gene: TRBJ2-1
CDR3 DNA: TGTGCCAGCAGCTCCCAGCGGTACAATGAGCAGTTCTTC
CDR3 protein: CASSSQRYNEQFF

V gene: TRBV5-4
clone size: few
D gene: .
J gene: TRBJ2-3
CDR3 DNA: TGTGCCAGCAGCTCTCTGCGGGATGGGCCAGATACGCAGTATTTT
CDR3 protein: CASSSLRDGPDTQYF

V gene: TRBV29-1
clone size: once
D gene: .
J gene: TRBJ2-7
CDR3 DNA: TGCAGCGTAGAACAGGGATTCGATTACGAGCAGTACTTC
CDR3 protein: CSVEQGFDYEQYF

V gene: TRBV5-1
clone size: .
D gene: .
J gene: TRBJ2-2
CDR3 DNA: TGCGCCAGCAGCTCCGACTTCTTGGACACCGGGGAGCTGTTTTTT
CDR3 protein: CASSSDFLDTGELFF

V gene: TRBV6-4
clone size: few
D gene: TRBD2
J gene: TRBJ2-1
CDR3 DNA: TGTGCCAGCAGCGCTACTAGCGGAGCATACAATGAGCAGTTCTTC
CDR3 protein: CASSATSGAYNEQFF

V gene: TRBV28
clone size: few
D gene: TRBD1
J gene: TRBJ2-1
CDR3 DNA: TGTGCCAGCCGAGGGACAGGGGTCGGCAATGAGCAGTTCTTC
CDR3 protein: CASRGTGVGNEQFF

V gene: TRBV11-3
clone size: .
D gene: .
J gene: TRBJ1-5
CDR3 DNA: TGTGCCAGCAGCTTAGTGGTTGGGTTGCAGGTAGGACAGCCCCAGCATTTT
CDR3 protein: CASSLVVGLQVGQPQHF

V gene: TRBV9
clone size: .
D gene: .
J gene: TRBJ1-3
CDR3 DNA: TGTGCCAGCAAGGACACTGGAAACACCATATATTTT
CDR3 protein: CASKDTGNTIYF

V gene: TRBV4-3
clone size: .
D gene: TRBD2
J gene: TRBJ2-1
CDR3 DNA: TGCGCCAGCAGCCAAGGTGGGACTAATTACAATGAGCAGTTCTTC
CDR3 protein: CASSQGGTNYNEQFF

V gene: TRBV7-2
clone size: .
D gene: TRBD2
J gene: TRBJ2-2
CDR3 DNA: TGTGCCAGCAGCTTAGCCGGGGGGTACACCGGGGAGCTGTTTTTT
CDR3 protein: CASSLAGGYTGELFF

V gene: TRBV7-8
clone size: .
D gene: TRBD1
J gene: TRBJ2-1
CDR3 DNA: TGTGCCAGCAGCAGGGACAGGGTGCTCTACAATGAGCAGTTCTTC
CDR3 protein: CASSRDRVLYNEQFF

V gene: TRBV15
clone size: .
D gene: .
J gene: TRBJ1-1
CDR3 DNA: TGTGCCACCAGCAAGACAGCCACTGAAGCTTTCTTT
CDR3 protein: CATSKTATEAFF

V gene: TRBV12-5
clone size: .
D gene: TRBD1
J gene: TRBJ2-6
CDR3 DNA: TGTGCTAGTGGTCCAGGTTTGACAGGGAACGGGGCCAACGTCCTGACTTTC
CDR3 protein: CASGPGLTGNGANVLTF

V gene: TRBV6-1
clone size: .
D gene: .
J gene: TRBJ1-2
CDR3 DNA: TGTGCCAGCAGTTCAGGGAATTATGGCTACACCTTC
CDR3 protein: CASSSGNYGYTF